This T cell receptor beta chain was captured by sequencing in a study of T-cell memory formation after mild COVID-19. Overall study: The two donors had largely donor-specific TCR clusters. Points from the study as a whole: Researchers report contracting CD4+ clones mostly in CM and EM, with CD8+ clones in EMRA. Pre-infection memory showed some responding clones, and this suggested that cross-reactive memory joined.

CDR1 SGHRS and CDR2 YFSETQ come from the germline V gene. This CDR3 is 15 amino acids long. The junction had 4 bases not matched to a gene; V was cut back by 0 bases and J by 2 bases. In its sample, this clonotype was seen a few times. Its specificity is unknown. TCRdb ran MiXCR on the 5' RACE reads and lists one entry per CDR3 protein. Here the sample spans around 340,000 distinct CDR3 sequences, roughly 13% being singletons. Material: PBMCs or a T cell subset sorted from them (not recorded which). This chain joins TRBV5-1 and TRBJ1-2; 7 bases line up with TRBD1. The receptor was isolated from a man younger than 35 who had mild COVID-19 (a few samples of this study predate the infection). Cell type and time point are not known. CDR3 coding DNA: TGCGCCAGCAGCTTGGACGGACAGGAGAACTATGGCTACACCTTC. This gives the protein CASSLDGQENYGYTF. The whole variable domain, remainder taken from reference TRBV5-1 and TRBJ1-2, is KAGVTQTPRYLIKTRGQQVTLSCSPISGHRSVSWYQQTPGQGLQFLFEYFSETQRNKGNFPGRFSGRQFSNSRSEMNVSTLELGDSALYLCASSLDGQENYGYTFGSGTRLTVV.